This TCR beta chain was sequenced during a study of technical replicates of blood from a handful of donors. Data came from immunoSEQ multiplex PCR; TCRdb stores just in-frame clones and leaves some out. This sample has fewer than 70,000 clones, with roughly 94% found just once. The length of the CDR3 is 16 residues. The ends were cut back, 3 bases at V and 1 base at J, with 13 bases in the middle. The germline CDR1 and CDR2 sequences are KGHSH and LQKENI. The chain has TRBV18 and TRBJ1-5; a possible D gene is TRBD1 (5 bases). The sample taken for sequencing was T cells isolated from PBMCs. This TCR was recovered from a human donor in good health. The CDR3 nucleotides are TGTGCCAGCTCACCTGGGGCCAGGCTCAGCAATCAGCCCCAGCATTTT. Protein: CASSPGARLSNQPQHF.